The table lists the clone carrying this TCR beta chain with a few counts. Antigen unknown. The CDR3 totals 14 residues. Germline V lookup: CDR1 SGHDN, CDR2 FVKESK. V was pared by 7 bases and J by 2 bases, with 13 bases between. This sample is drawn from a study of shared clonotypes between healthy human individuals. Findings of the study overall: It was the non-shared clonotypes that had lower generation probabilities than clonotypes shared by all four donors.

Sequenced by immunoSEQ multiplex PCR; TCRdb stores in-frame clones only, minus some. Seen here are approximately 1.1 million clones, 70% to 80% observed once, and the top ten hold under 0.65%. The TCR comes from a man between 18 and 29 years old in good health. Some clones in this sample may be carry-over from other donors' samples. This rearrangement joins TRBV14 to TRBJ2-3, with D maybe TRBD2 (6 bases). The sequencing input was memory CD4+ T cells from PBMCs. Subset meaning: CD45RA-negative fraction. The CDR3 DNA follows: TGTGCCAGCACTCCCCCGGGAGCCACAGATACGCAGTATTTT. Translating it yields CASTPPGATDTQYF. Combining the CDR3 with reference TRBV14 and TRBJ2-3 gives the whole variable domain EAGVTQFPSHSVIEKGQTVTLRCDPISGHDNLYWYRRVMGKEIKFLLHFVKESKQDESGMPNNRFLAERTGGTYSTLKVQPAELEDSGVYFCASTPPGATDTQYFGPGTRLTVL.